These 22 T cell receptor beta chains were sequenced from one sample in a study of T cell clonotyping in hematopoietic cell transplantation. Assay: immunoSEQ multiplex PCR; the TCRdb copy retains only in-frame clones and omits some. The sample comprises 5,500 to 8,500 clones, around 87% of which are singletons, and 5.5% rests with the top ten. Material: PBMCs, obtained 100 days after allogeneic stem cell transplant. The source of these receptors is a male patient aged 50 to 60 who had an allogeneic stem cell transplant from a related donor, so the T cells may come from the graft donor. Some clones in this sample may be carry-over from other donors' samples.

Here the CDR3 reads CASSLVGTPLHF. Here the CDR3 DNA reads TGTGCCAGCAGTTTAGTAGGGACACCCCTCCACTTT. The rearrangement links TRBV28 to TRBJ1-6; D remains unclear. Deletions cut 2 bases from V and 11 bases from J, with 7 bases between. Germline V gene data show CDR1 as MDHEN and CDR2 as SYDVKM. This CDR3 spans 12 amino acids.

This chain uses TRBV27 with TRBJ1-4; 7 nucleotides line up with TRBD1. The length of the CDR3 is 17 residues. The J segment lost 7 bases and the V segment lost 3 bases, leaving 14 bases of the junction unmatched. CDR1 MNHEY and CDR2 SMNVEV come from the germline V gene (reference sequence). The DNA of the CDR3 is TGTGCCAGCAGTTTTAGGGGGCAGTCAACCAGAGGTGAAAAACTGTTTTTT. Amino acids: CASSFRGQSTRGEKLFF.

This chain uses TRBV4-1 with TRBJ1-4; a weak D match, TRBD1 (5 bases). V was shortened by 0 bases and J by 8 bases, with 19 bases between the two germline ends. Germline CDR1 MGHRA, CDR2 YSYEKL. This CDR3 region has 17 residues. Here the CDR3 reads CASSQDLREGVGEKLFF. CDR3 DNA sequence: TGCGCCAGCAGCCAAGATCTGAGGGAAGGGGTTGGGGAAAAACTGTTTTTT.

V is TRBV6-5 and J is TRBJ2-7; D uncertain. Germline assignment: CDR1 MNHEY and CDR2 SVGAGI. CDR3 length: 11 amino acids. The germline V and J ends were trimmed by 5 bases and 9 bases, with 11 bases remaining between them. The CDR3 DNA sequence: TGTGCCAGCAGTACGGACCGGAGGCAGTACTTC. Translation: CASSTDRRQYF.

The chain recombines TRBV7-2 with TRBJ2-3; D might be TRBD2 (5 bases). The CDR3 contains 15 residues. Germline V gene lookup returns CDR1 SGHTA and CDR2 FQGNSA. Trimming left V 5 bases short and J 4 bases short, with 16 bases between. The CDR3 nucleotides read TGTGCCAGCAGCCCCCCCTCTACTAGAGCAGATACGCAGTATTTT. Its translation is CASSPPSTRADTQYF.

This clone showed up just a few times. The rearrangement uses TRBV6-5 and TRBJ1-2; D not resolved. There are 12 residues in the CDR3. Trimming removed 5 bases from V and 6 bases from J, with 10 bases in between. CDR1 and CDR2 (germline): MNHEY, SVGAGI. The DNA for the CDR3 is TGTGCCAGCAGTGGAGGGTTTGATGGCTACACCTTC. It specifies CASSGGFDGYTF.

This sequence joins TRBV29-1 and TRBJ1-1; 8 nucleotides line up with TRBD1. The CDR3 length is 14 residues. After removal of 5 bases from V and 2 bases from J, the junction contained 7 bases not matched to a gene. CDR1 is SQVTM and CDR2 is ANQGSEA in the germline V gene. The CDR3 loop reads CSVRRGTGNTEAFF. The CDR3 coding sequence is TGCAGCGTTCGTAGAGGGACAGGCAACACTGAAGCTTTCTTT.

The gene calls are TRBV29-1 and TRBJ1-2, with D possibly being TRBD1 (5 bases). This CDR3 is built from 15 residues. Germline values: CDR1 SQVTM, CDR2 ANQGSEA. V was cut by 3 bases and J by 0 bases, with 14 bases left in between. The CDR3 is CSVDGHRRTNYGYTF. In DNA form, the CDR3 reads TGCAGCGTTGACGGCCACAGGAGAACTAACTATGGCTACACCTTC.

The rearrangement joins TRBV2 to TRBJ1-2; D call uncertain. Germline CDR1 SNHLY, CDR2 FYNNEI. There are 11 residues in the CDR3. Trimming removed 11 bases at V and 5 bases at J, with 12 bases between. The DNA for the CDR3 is TGTGCCGTATGGGAAGAGTATGGCTACACCTTC. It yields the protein CAVWEEYGYTF. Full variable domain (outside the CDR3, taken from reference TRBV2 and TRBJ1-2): EPEVTQTPSHQVTQMGQEVILRCVPISNHLYFYWYRQILGQKVEFLVSFYNNEISEKSEIFDDQFSVERPDGSNFTLKIRSTKLEDSAMYFCAVWEEYGYTFGSGTRLTVV.

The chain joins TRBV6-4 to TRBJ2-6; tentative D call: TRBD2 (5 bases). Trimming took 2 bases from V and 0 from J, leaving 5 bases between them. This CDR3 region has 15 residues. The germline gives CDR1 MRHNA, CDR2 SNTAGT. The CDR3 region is CASSDGGSGANVLTF. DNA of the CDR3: TGTGCCAGCAGTGACGGAGGCTCTGGGGCCAACGTCCTGACTTTC.

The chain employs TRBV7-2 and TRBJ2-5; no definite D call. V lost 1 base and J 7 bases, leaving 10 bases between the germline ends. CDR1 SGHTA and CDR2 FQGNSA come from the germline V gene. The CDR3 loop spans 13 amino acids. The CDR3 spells CASSLGQYGTQYF. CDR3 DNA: TGTGCCAGCAGCTTAGGGCAGTACGGGACCCAGTACTTC.

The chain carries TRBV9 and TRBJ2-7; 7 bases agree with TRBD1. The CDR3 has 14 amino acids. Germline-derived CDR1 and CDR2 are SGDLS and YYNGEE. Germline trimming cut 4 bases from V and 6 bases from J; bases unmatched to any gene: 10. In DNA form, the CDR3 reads TGTGCCAGCAGCAGTACAGGGGCCCTGGTCGAGCAGTACTTC. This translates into CASSSTGALVEQYF.

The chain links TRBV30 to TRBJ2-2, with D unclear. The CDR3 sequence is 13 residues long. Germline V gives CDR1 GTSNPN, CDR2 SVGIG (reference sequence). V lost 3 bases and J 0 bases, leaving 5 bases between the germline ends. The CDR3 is CAWRGTNTGELFF. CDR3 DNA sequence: TGTGCCTGGAGAGGCACGAACACCGGGGAGCTGTTTTTT.

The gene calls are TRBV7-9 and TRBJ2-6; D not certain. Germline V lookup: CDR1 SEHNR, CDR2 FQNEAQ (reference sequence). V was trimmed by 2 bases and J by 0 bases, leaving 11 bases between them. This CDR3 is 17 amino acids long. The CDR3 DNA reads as TGTGCCAGCAGCTTACCCAGGCAGAGCTCTGGGGCCAACGTCCTGACTTTC. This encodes CASSLPRQSSGANVLTF. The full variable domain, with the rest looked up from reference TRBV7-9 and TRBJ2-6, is DTGVSQNPRHKITKRGQNVTFRCDPISEHNRLYWYRQTLGQGPEFLTYFQNEAQLEKSRLLSDRFSAERPKGSFSTLEIQRTEQGDSAMYLCASSLPRQSSGANVLTFGAGSRLTVL.

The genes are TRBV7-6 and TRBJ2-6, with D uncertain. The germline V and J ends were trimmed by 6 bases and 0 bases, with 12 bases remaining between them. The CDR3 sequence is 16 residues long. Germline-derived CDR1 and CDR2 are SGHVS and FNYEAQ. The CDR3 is CASSFPQHSGANVLTF. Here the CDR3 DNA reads TGTGCCAGCAGTTTCCCCCAGCACTCTGGGGCCAACGTCCTGACTTTC.

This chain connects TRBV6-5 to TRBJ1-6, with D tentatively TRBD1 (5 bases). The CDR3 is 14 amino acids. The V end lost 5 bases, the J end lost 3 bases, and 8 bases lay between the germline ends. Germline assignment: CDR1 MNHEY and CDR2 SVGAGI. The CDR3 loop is CASSDSIYNSPLHF. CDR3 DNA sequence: TGTGCCAGCAGTGACAGTATCTATAATTCACCCCTCCACTTT.

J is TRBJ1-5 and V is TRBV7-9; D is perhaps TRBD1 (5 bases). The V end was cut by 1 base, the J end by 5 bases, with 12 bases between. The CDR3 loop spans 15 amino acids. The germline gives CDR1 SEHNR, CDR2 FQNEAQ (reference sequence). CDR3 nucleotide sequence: TGTGCCAGCAGCTTAGGTGAAGGGGCCCATCAGCCCCAGCATTTT. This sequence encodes CASSLGEGAHQPQHF. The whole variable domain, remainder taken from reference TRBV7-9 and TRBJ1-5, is DTGVSQNPRHKITKRGQNVTFRCDPISEHNRLYWYRQTLGQGPEFLTYFQNEAQLEKSRLLSDRFSAERPKGSFSTLEIQRTEQGDSAMYLCASSLGEGAHQPQHFGDGTRLSIL.

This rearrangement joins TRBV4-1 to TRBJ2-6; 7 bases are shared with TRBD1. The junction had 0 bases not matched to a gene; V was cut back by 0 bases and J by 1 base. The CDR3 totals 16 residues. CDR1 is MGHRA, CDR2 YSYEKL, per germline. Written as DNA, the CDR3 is TGCGCCAGCAGCCAAGAACAGGGGTCTGGGGCCAACGTCCTGACTTTC. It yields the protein CASSQEQGSGANVLTF.

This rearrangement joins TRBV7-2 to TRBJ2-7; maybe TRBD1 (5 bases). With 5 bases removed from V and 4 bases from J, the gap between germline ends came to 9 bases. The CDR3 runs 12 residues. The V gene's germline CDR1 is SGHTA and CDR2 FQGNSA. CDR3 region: CASSKQGYEQYF. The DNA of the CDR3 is TGTGCCAGCAGCAAGCAGGGTTACGAGCAGTACTTC.

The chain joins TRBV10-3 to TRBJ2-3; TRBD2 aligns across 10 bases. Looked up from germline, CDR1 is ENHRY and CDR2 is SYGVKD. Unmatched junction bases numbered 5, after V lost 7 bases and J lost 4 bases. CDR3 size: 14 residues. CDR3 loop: CAITSGRAPDTQYF. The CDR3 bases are TGTGCCATCACAAGCGGGAGGGCCCCAGATACGCAGTATTTT.

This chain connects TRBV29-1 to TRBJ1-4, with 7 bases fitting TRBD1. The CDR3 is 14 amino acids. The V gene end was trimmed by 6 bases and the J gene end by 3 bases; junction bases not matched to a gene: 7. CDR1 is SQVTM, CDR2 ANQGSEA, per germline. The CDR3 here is CSVTGTSANEKLFF. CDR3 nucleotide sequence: TGCAGCGTGACAGGGACTTCTGCTAATGAAAAACTGTTTTTT.

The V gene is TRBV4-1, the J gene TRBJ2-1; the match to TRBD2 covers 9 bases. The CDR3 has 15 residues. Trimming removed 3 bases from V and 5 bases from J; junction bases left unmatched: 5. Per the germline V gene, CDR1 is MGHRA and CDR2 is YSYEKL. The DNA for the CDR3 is TGCGCCAGCAGCCATTATCTAGCGGGGAACAATGAGCAGTTCTTC. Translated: CASSHYLAGNNEQFF.